The entry below describes one T cell receptor beta chain. This clone has more than one count but fewer than ten. Which antigen it targets is not known. One base away there is no much larger clone; base qualities are not given. Library preparation was by the immunoSEQ multiplex PCR assay. TCRdb took this table from immuneACCESS and kept in-frame rearrangements with V and J called. Such tables lack part of the clones; where checked against another copy, unresolved V genes explain under half of the gap, and the rest is unexplained. Within this sample are about 120,000 clones, with roughly 87% of them counted one time only. The top ten constitute more than 1.5% of the sample. This entry belongs to a study of control samples from healthy donors and cancer patients (dated by TCRdb to 2020 to 2022). CDR1 and CDR2 (SGHNT, YENEEA) derive from the germline V gene. From cysteine to phenylalanine, the CDR3 is 13 amino acids long. Just the 39-base CDR3 DNA is kept, in frame starting at base 1. V gives up 2 bases and J gives up 0 bases, and the segment between their germline ends measures 5 bases.

The source material was blood. The chain is made from TRBV11-3 and TRBJ2-7, with no confident D gene call. This TCR came from a man younger than 30 in good health. The nucleotides read TGTGCCAGCAGCTTATACAGCTCCTACGAGCAGTACTTC. Its protein is CASSLYSSYEQYF.